This is a list of T cell receptor beta chains from one sample in a study of cytomegalovirus exposure and HLA in healthy donors. TCRdb's table, derived via immunoSEQ multiplex PCR, lists solely in-frame clones and lacks some. The sample includes about 220,000 clones, roughly 82% of them seen just once. The sequenced sample was PBMCs. Receptor source: a woman in her forties in good health and CMV-seropositive. Both conserved end residues are part of each CDR3.

CDR3aa,v_gene,j_gene
CASSIGAGENYGYTF,TRBV5-4,TRBJ1-2
CASSPDRALNQPQHF,TRBV6-5,TRBJ1-5
CASSLYLAGGPDEQFF,TRBV7-3,TRBJ2-1
CASSLASGGSPTDTQYF,TRBV7-2,TRBJ2-3
CASSPAGGTDYGYTF,TRBV18,TRBJ1-2
CASSSRVVMNTEAFF,TRBV7-2,TRBJ1-1
CASSIDSLAGLLWAGANVLTF,TRBV19,TRBJ2-6
CASSTGLYLGTEAFF,TRBV9,TRBJ1-1
CASSKGREANQPQHF,TRBV21-1,TRBJ1-5
CASSIPGTTNEKLFF,TRBV25-1,TRBJ1-4
CASSSGTRMEQFF,TRBV7-3,TRBJ2-1
CASSRGAGGPSTDTQYF,TRBV7-3,TRBJ2-3
CSVEDHDREPSGANVLTF,TRBV29-1,TRBJ2-6
CASSPGHVNTEAFF,TRBV5-1,TRBJ1-1
CAWTSVRGNTIYF,TRBV30,TRBJ1-3
CASSSFTGVETQYF,TRBV27,TRBJ2-5
CASSWGTSGSLEQYF,TRBV5-6,TRBJ2-7
CAISARAGGETQYF,TRBV10-3,TRBJ2-5
CASSGGQGNYGYTF,TRBV2,TRBJ1-2
CASSGGFSYEQYF,TRBV5-1,TRBJ2-7
CAISDLQETQYF,TRBV10-3,TRBJ2-5
CASFLWGTGNTEAFF,TRBV7-2,TRBJ1-1
CASSLTGVNEKLFF,TRBV7-9,TRBJ1-4
CASSLAQGYYGYTF,TRBV5-1,TRBJ1-2
CSVVGAGSTDTQYF,TRBV29-1,TRBJ2-3
CASRLPGDSTAFF,TRBV28,TRBJ1-1
CASSDPNRGNTEAFF,TRBV4-3,TRBJ1-1
CASSSSGGPYEQYF,TRBV11-2,.
CASSLSGLNTEAFF,TRBV7-3,TRBJ1-1
CAWSSPGHFMNTEAFF,TRBV30,TRBJ1-1
CASSPRGTDTQYF,TRBV19,TRBJ2-3
CASSLVEGRVSPLHF,TRBV7-2,TRBJ1-6
CASSYLKGAADTQYF,TRBV6-6,TRBJ2-3
CASSLGRRVDNQPQHF,TRBV27,TRBJ1-5
CSVDGTGNTGELFF,TRBV29-1,TRBJ2-2
CASSGQGAGAFF,TRBV10-1,TRBJ1-1
CAWSVGGPYEQYF,TRBV30,TRBJ2-7
CASSPGQGRGDTQYF,TRBV5-1,TRBJ2-3
CASSKTEDRGRGNSPLHF,TRBV21-1,TRBJ1-6
CASSLEGRLAGGGEQFF,TRBV7-2,TRBJ2-1